Listed below are T cell receptor beta chains from one sample, sequenced in a study of read filtering for tumor transcriptome and immune sequencing. MiXCR, run by TCRdb on the reads, gives a single entry per CDR3 protein. The table includes more than 30,000 distinct CDR3 sequences, 12% to 15% detected once. Material: a population of CD138-negative cells sorted from bone marrow. All receptors come from a donor at least 40 years old with multiple myeloma. The CDR3 runs from the conserved cysteine through the conserved F or W. Each record gives: D gene, CDR3 length, V gene, clone size, J gene, CDR3 protein, CDR3 DNA. A D gene is named only where the DNA matches it firmly. Not every row has a clone size; where given, it reads once, few, many or a size class.

d_gene: TRBD1; len: 12; v_gene: TRBV20-1; abundance: many; j_gene: TRBJ2-7; CDR3aa: CSARGTAYEQYF; CDR3nt: TGCAGTGCTAGGGGGACAGCCTACGAGCAGTACTTC
d_gene: .; len: 14; v_gene: TRBV7-9; abundance: many; j_gene: TRBJ2-6; CDR3aa: CASSAVAGANVLTF; CDR3nt: TGTGCCAGCAGCGCAGTCGCTGGGGCCAACGTCCTGACTTTC
d_gene: .; len: 17; v_gene: TRBV27; abundance: .; j_gene: TRBJ2-7; CDR3aa: CASSPKQSRQDLYEQCF; CDR3nt: TGTGCCAGCAGTCCAAAGCAGTCTCGGCAGGACCTTTACGAGCAGTGCTTC
d_gene: TRBD1; len: 16; v_gene: TRBV20-1; abundance: many; j_gene: TRBJ1-6; CDR3aa: CSARLGQAISNSPLHF; CDR3nt: TGCAGTGCTAGGTTGGGACAGGCTATATCTAATTCACCCCTCCACTTT
d_gene: .; len: 14; v_gene: TRBV7-2; abundance: many; j_gene: TRBJ2-7; CDR3aa: CASSLSQGPYEQYF; CDR3nt: TGTGCCAGCAGCTTAAGTCAGGGTCCCTACGAGCAGTACTTC
d_gene: .; len: 14; v_gene: TRBV7-2; abundance: few; j_gene: TRBJ1-2; CDR3aa: CASSLVAGNYGYTF; CDR3nt: TGTGCCAGCAGCTTAGTCGCAGGGAACTATGGCTACACCTTC
d_gene: TRBD2; len: 16; v_gene: TRBV28; abundance: .; j_gene: TRBJ2-2; CDR3aa: CASSLGTSYATGEQFF; CDR3nt: TGTGCCAGCAGTCTAGGGACTAGCTATGCCACCGGGGAGCAGTTCTTT
d_gene: TRBD1; len: 18; v_gene: TRBV11-2; abundance: many; j_gene: TRBJ2-1; CDR3aa: CASSFRTGGRGLYNEQFF; CDR3nt: TGTGCCAGCAGCTTCCGGACAGGGGGGAGAGGCCTCTACAATGAGCAGTTCTTC
d_gene: .; len: 14; v_gene: TRBV29-1; abundance: .; j_gene: TRBJ2-3; CDR3aa: CSVSRGTSTDTQYF; CDR3nt: TGCAGCGTGTCCCGCGGGACTAGCACAGATACGCAGTATTTT
d_gene: .; len: 16; v_gene: TRBV10-2; abundance: few; j_gene: TRBJ2-2; CDR3aa: CASTSADRINTGELFF; CDR3nt: TGCGCCAGCACCAGTGCAGACAGGATAAACACCGGGGAGCTGTTTTTT
d_gene: .; len: 13; v_gene: TRBV7-9; abundance: many; j_gene: TRBJ1-1; CDR3aa: CASSPAPPGEAFF; CDR3nt: TGTGCCAGCAGCCCGGCCCCCCCGGGTGAAGCTTTCTTT
d_gene: .; len: 14; v_gene: TRBV27; abundance: many; j_gene: TRBJ2-3; CDR3aa: CASRLSGGTDTQYF; CDR3nt: TGTGCCAGCCGACTCTCTGGGGGCACAGATACGCAGTATTTT
d_gene: .; len: 15; v_gene: TRBV6-1; abundance: medium-sized; j_gene: TRBJ2-1; CDR3aa: CASSESQEGSDEQFF; CDR3nt: TGTGCCAGCAGTGAATCACAGGAGGGTTCGGATGAGCAGTTCTTC
d_gene: TRBD1; len: 14; v_gene: TRBV7-8; abundance: many; j_gene: TRBJ2-2; CDR3aa: CASPPGQGFGELFF; CDR3nt: TGTGCCAGCCCTCCGGGACAGGGGTTCGGGGAGCTGTTTTTT
d_gene: TRBD2; len: 15; v_gene: TRBV20-1; abundance: many; j_gene: TRBJ2-5; CDR3aa: CSARRLAEIQETQYF; CDR3nt: TGCAGTGCTAGGCGACTAGCGGAGATTCAAGAGACCCAGTACTTC
d_gene: .; len: 14; v_gene: TRBV7-8; abundance: many; j_gene: TRBJ2-5; CDR3aa: CASSLGDRAETQYF; CDR3nt: TGTGCCAGCAGCTTAGGGGACCGGGCCGAGACCCAGTACTTC
d_gene: TRBD1; len: 13; v_gene: TRBV7-8; abundance: many; j_gene: TRBJ2-7; CDR3aa: CASSWDRGYEQYF; CDR3nt: TGTGCCAGCAGCTGGGACAGGGGGTACGAGCAGTACTTC
d_gene: .; len: 15; v_gene: TRBV5-1; abundance: many; j_gene: TRBJ2-1; CDR3aa: CASQGDSSSYNEQFF; CDR3nt: TGCGCCTCACAAGGAGACTCGAGCTCCTACAATGAGCAGTTCTTC
d_gene: .; len: 16; v_gene: TRBV28; abundance: few; j_gene: TRBJ2-5; CDR3aa: CASSMVTRVSQETQYF; CDR3nt: TGTGCCAGCAGCATGGTCACTCGGGTGTCCCAAGAGACCCAGTACTTC
d_gene: .; len: 14; v_gene: TRBV7-2; abundance: .; j_gene: TRBJ2-1; CDR3aa: CASSKDLPVDEQFF; CDR3nt: TGTGCCAGCAGTAAAGACCTGCCGGTCGATGAGCAGTTCTTC
d_gene: .; len: 14; v_gene: TRBV7-9; abundance: .; j_gene: TRBJ2-7; CDR3aa: CASSPGTPNYEQYF; CDR3nt: TGTGCCAGCAGCCCAGGGACACCTAACTACGAGCAGTACTTC
d_gene: .; len: 16; v_gene: TRBV20-1; abundance: many; j_gene: TRBJ1-5; CDR3aa: CSARLGSGISNQPQHF; CDR3nt: TGCAGTGCTAGACTTGGCAGCGGAATAAGCAATCAGCCCCAGCATTTT
d_gene: .; len: 15; v_gene: TRBV7-2; abundance: many; j_gene: TRBJ1-1; CDR3aa: CASSTLHGVGTEAFF; CDR3nt: TGTGCCAGCAGCACCTTACACGGAGTGGGCACTGAAGCTTTCTTT
d_gene: TRBD1; len: 14; v_gene: TRBV5-6; abundance: many; j_gene: TRBJ1-1; CDR3aa: CASSLRGRLGEAFF; CDR3nt: TGTGCCAGCAGCCTCAGGGGGCGCTTGGGTGAAGCTTTCTTT
d_gene: .; len: 15; v_gene: TRBV15; abundance: many; j_gene: TRBJ2-7; CDR3aa: CATSSQYFSSYEQYF; CDR3nt: TGTGCCACCAGCAGTCAGTATTTTAGCTCCTACGAGCAGTACTTC
d_gene: .; len: 11; v_gene: TRBV6-1; abundance: many; j_gene: TRBJ1-5; CDR3aa: CASAPGGIQHF; CDR3nt: TGTGCCAGCGCTCCAGGTGGGATCCAGCATTTT
d_gene: .; len: 14; v_gene: TRBV7-9; abundance: medium-sized; j_gene: TRBJ2-1; CDR3aa: CASSLRTDYNEQFF; CDR3nt: TGTGCCAGCAGCTTAAGGACGGATTACAATGAGCAGTTCTTC
d_gene: TRBD1; len: 13; v_gene: TRBV6-6; abundance: many; j_gene: TRBJ2-2; CDR3aa: CASKTGETGELFF; CDR3nt: TGTGCCAGCAAGACAGGGGAGACCGGGGAGCTGTTTTTT
d_gene: .; len: 11; v_gene: TRBV7-2; abundance: few; j_gene: TRBJ2-1; CDR3aa: CASSPAGEQFF; CDR3nt: TGTGCCAGCAGCCCAGCGGGTGAGCAGTTCTTC
d_gene: .; len: 10; v_gene: TRBV20-1; abundance: many; j_gene: TRBJ1-2; CDR3aa: CSVPRPGYTF; CDR3nt: TGCAGTGTTCCCCGACCTGGCTACACCTTC
d_gene: TRBD2; len: 17; v_gene: TRBV29-1; abundance: .; j_gene: TRBJ2-2; CDR3aa: CSVGGSGLAGNTGELFF; CDR3nt: TGCAGCGTTGGAGGGTCCGGACTAGCGGGGAACACCGGGGAGCTGTTTTTT
d_gene: .; len: 13; v_gene: TRBV5-1; abundance: many; j_gene: TRBJ2-7; CDR3aa: CASSLWISPEQYF; CDR3nt: TGCGCCAGCAGCTTGTGGATCAGCCCCGAGCAGTACTTC
d_gene: .; len: 13; v_gene: TRBV11-2; abundance: many; j_gene: TRBJ1-1; CDR3aa: CASSLRARTEAFF; CDR3nt: TGTGCCAGCAGCTTAAGAGCACGAACTGAAGCTTTCTTT
d_gene: TRBD1; len: 11; v_gene: TRBV4-1; abundance: .; j_gene: TRBJ2-1; CDR3aa: CASSTGEKQFF; CDR3nt: TGCGCCAGCAGTACAGGGGAGAAGCAGTTCTTC
d_gene: .; len: 12; v_gene: TRBV29-1; abundance: many; j_gene: TRBJ1-2; CDR3aa: CSVSPGFPGYTF; CDR3nt: TGCAGCGTTTCGCCAGGGTTTCCTGGCTACACCTTC
d_gene: TRBD1; len: 15; v_gene: TRBV19; abundance: many; j_gene: TRBJ2-2; CDR3aa: CASSRGQGGTGELFF; CDR3nt: TGTGCCAGTAGTAGGGGACAGGGGGGCACCGGGGAGCTGTTTTTT
d_gene: .; len: 13; v_gene: TRBV2; abundance: few; j_gene: TRBJ2-7; CDR3aa: CASSQTREGEAYF; CDR3nt: TGTGCCAGCAGTCAAACCCGAGAGGGGGAGGCGTACTTC
d_gene: .; len: 12; v_gene: TRBV6-2/TRBV6-3; abundance: few; j_gene: TRBJ1-1; CDR3aa: CASSYGYTEAFF; CDR3nt: TGTGCCAGCAGTTACGGTTACACTGAAGCTTTCTTT
d_gene: .; len: 15; v_gene: TRBV20-1; abundance: .; j_gene: TRBJ1-3; CDR3aa: CSARKGYLGGNTIYF; CDR3nt: TGCAGTGCTAGAAAGGGGTATCTGGGTGGAAACACCATATATTTT
d_gene: .; len: 14; v_gene: TRBV7-3; abundance: many; j_gene: TRBJ2-2; CDR3aa: CASSLGGNAGELFF; CDR3nt: TGTGCCAGCTCCCTAGGTGGGAACGCCGGGGAGCTGTTTTTT
d_gene: .; len: 14; v_gene: TRBV14; abundance: many; j_gene: TRBJ1-2; CDR3aa: CASSQRTFPGGYTF; CDR3nt: TGTGCCAGCAGCCAAAGGACCTTCCCGGGAGGCTACACCTTC
d_gene: .; len: 15; v_gene: TRBV5-6; abundance: many; j_gene: TRBJ2-5; CDR3aa: CASTLGAGIGETQYF; CDR3nt: TGTGCCAGCACACTAGGGGCAGGGATAGGAGAGACCCAGTACTTC